This T cell receptor (beta chain) was recorded in a study of T cells in Graves' hyperthyroidism and ophthalmopathy. Amplification targeted TCR beta CDR3 regions from RNA transcripts. Researchers ran a first-round RT-PCR on the TCR CDR3 using the HTBI primer set. Via MiXCR, TCRdb re-called the multiplex PCR reads, giving one row per CDR3 protein. The table lists 400,000 to 600,000 distinct CDR3 sequences, 15% to 20% of them singletons. This clonotype came up many times. Germline V lookup: CDR1 MDHEN, CDR2 SYDVKM. The CDR3 covers 15 residues. Trimming took off 4 bases at V and 3 bases at J, with 15 bases between the two ends. Diagnoses were established using clinical symptoms, serum thyroxine and TRAb, thyroid ultrasound and orbital computed tomography.

Sequenced: blood. The origin of this receptor is a woman aged 30 to 39 with Graves' ophthalmopathy. The chain recombines TRBV28 with TRBJ1-1, with D perhaps matching TRBD1 (5 bases). This CDR3 is CASSSRQGLDTEAFF. DNA of the CDR3: TGTGCCAGCAGTTCTCGGCAGGGCCTAGACACTGAAGCTTTCTTT.